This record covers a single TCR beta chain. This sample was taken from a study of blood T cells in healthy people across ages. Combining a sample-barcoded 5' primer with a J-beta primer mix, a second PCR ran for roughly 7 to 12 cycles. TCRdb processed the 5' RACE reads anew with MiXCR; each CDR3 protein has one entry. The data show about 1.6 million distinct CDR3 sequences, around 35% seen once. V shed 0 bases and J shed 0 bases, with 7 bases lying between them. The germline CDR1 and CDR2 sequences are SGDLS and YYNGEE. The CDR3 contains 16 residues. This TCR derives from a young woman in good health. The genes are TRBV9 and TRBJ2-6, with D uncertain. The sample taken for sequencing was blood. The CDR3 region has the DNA TGTGCCAGCAGCGTAGCAGGCGGCTCTGGGGCCAACGTCCTGACTTTC. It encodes CASSVAGGSGANVLTF. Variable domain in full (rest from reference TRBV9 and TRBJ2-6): DSGVTQTPKHLITATGQRVTLRCSPRSGDLSVYWYQQSLDQGLQFLIQYYNGEERAKGNILERFSAQQFPDLHSELNLSSLELGDSALYFCASSVAGGSGANVLTFGAGSRLTVL.